This T cell receptor (beta chain) comes out of a study of T cell changes during pregnancy in multiple sclerosis. Assay: immunoSEQ multiplex PCR; the TCRdb copy retains only in-frame clones and omits some. Counted here are tens of thousands of clones, roughly 94% occurring once; the ten biggest clones make up almost 1.5%. The V end was cut by 4 bases, the J end by 2 bases, with 14 bases between. The CDR3 spans 15 residues. Germline V gene data show CDR1 as SEHNR and CDR2 as FQNEAQ (reference sequence). The chain combines TRBV7-9 with TRBJ1-2, with no clear D. This TCR came from a female donor with multiple sclerosis, enrolled in a pregnancy study. The sample in question was peripheral blood, obtained before pregnancy. The CDR3 here is CASSSSYEWNYGYTF. DNA for the CDR3: TGTGCCAGCAGCTCCTCATATGAGTGGAACTATGGCTACACCTTC.